These 21 T cell receptor beta chains originate from one sample sequenced in a study of blood T cell repertoires in COVID-19. Repertoires were generated with immunoSEQ multiplex PCR, while TCRdb's copy carries only in-frame clones and drops some. This table holds some 48,000 clones, roughly nine tenths found once. Material for sequencing was peripheral blood. The receptors originated from a woman older than 75 with acute or convalescent COVID-19.

In its sample, this clone was seen once. This chain links TRBV5-1 with TRBJ2-1; 10 nucleotides agree with TRBD2. Germline V lookup: CDR1 SGHRS, CDR2 YFSETQ. The CDR3 is 16 amino acids. V lost 3 bases and J lost 8; bases outside the gene matches: 11. The CDR3 loop is CASSSSTSGSRDEQFF. CDR3 DNA: TGCGCCAGCAGCTCGTCGACTAGCGGGTCCCGGGATGAGCAGTTCTTC.

The chain employs TRBV19 and TRBJ1-3; unclear D gene. The CDR3 totals 14 residues. Germline CDR1 and CDR2: LNHDA and SQIVND (reference sequence). The V gene lost 4 bases and the J gene lost 2 bases, with 9 bases spanning the gap. CDR3 in amino acids: CASSTTGTGNTIYF. Here the CDR3 DNA reads TGTGCCAGTAGTACGACGGGGACTGGAAACACCATATATTTT.

The rearrangement joins TRBV19 to TRBJ2-2; 7 positions agree with TRBD1. CDR1 LNHDA and CDR2 SQIVND come from the germline V gene (reference sequence). The V gene end was trimmed by 4 bases and the J gene end by 5 bases; junction bases not matched to a gene: 10. CDR3 size: 16 residues. The CDR3 DNA is TGTGCCAGTAGTACCCTCGACAGGGCTGGGACCGGGGAGCTGTTTTTT. This encodes CASSTLDRAGTGELFF. The full variable domain, with the rest looked up from reference TRBV19 and TRBJ2-2, is DGGITQSPKYLFRKEGQNVTLSCEQNLNHDAMYWYRQDPGQGLRLIYYSQIVNDFQKGDIAEGYSVSREKKESFPLTVTSAQKNPTAFYLCASSTLDRAGTGELFFGEGSRLTVL.

This clone was seen a few times. The chain combines TRBV10-1 with TRBJ2-7; D possibly corresponds to TRBD2 (5 bases). This CDR3 spans 16 amino acids. Trimming cost V 3 bases and J 5 bases, with 20 bases left between them. Germline loops: CDR1 WNHNN, CDR2 SYGVQD (reference sequence). The CDR3 loop is CASSDRGFLFTDEQYF. CDR3 DNA: TGCGCCAGCAGTGATCGCGGGTTTCTATTTACGGACGAGCAGTACTTC.

The J gene is TRBJ2-5, the V gene TRBV11-3, with 10 bases fitting TRBD2. The CDR3 is made up of 16 amino acids. V lost 1 base and J lost 5; bases outside the gene matches: 7. Germline lookup yields CDR1 SGHNT and CDR2 YENEEA. The CDR3 loop reads CASSLGGSGGAETQYF. CDR3 DNA: TGTGCCAGCAGCTTAGGAGGGAGCGGGGGGGCGGAGACCCAGTACTTC.

This clone was counted a single time. The chain couples TRBV3-1 (or the pseudogene TRBV3-2) to TRBJ1-6, with D hard to call. CDR3 size: 14 residues. CDR1 and CDR2 from the germline V gene are LGHDT and YNNKEL (reference sequence). V was cut by 4 bases and J by 8 bases, with 12 bases left in between. The CDR3 region is CASSPNREDSPLHF. The CDR3 region has the DNA TGTGCCAGCAGCCCTAACCGGGAGGATTCACCCCTCCACTTT.

This clone has just one count. The chain employs TRBV3-1 (or the pseudogene TRBV3-2) and TRBJ2-5; 8 bases fit TRBD2. Germline V gene sequence: CDR1 LGHDT, CDR2 YNNKEL (reference sequence). The CDR3 has 15 amino acids. V was pared by 1 base and J by 6 bases, with 7 bases of the junction left unmatched. The CDR3 sequence: CASSQAGGPLKTQYF. Written as DNA, the CDR3 is TGTGCCAGCAGCCAAGCGGGGGGGCCTTTGAAGACCCAGTACTTC.

This rearrangement joins TRBV28 to TRBJ2-3, with TRBD1 matching 9 bases. After removal of 5 bases from V and 0 bases from J, the junction contained 3 bases not matched to a gene. CDR1 and CDR2 (germline): MDHEN, SYDVKM. The CDR3 is made up of 15 amino acids. The CDR3, as DNA: TGTGCCAGCAGTCAAGGGACAGGGAGCACAGATACGCAGTATTTT. Protein product: CASSQGTGSTDTQYF.

The genes are TRBV9 and TRBJ2-7; TRBD1 aligns across 8 bases. The CDR3 is made up of 14 amino acids. V lost 4 bases to trimming and J lost 2 bases; unmatched junction nucleotides: 5. Germline V gene data show CDR1 as SGDLS and CDR2 as YYNGEE. CDR3 region: CASSIGQGPYEQYF. The CDR3 DNA is TGTGCCAGCAGCATCGGACAGGGACCCTACGAGCAGTACTTC.

The genes are TRBV19 and TRBJ2-1, with a tentative D call TRBD2 (7 bases). This CDR3 has 15 amino acids. The V gene's germline CDR1 is LNHDA and CDR2 SQIVND (reference sequence). V gave up 5 bases and J gave up 5 bases, with 16 bases separating them. The CDR3 here is CASSPVRGANNEQFF. The CDR3 DNA follows: TGTGCCAGTAGTCCCGTTCGGGGGGCCAACAATGAGCAGTTCTTC.

In DNA, the CDR3 is TGTGCCAGCAACGGGGGAAGAGGGGAAAAACTGTTTTTT. Amino acid sequence: CASNGGRGEKLFF. The genes are TRBV12-3 or TRBV12-4 and TRBJ1-4, with D maybe TRBD1 (5 bases). CDR3 length: 13 residues. Trimming cost V 7 bases and J 8 bases, with 14 bases left between them.

The gene calls are TRBV19 and TRBJ1-5; 7 positions match TRBD1. The junction had 5 bases not matched to a gene; V was cut back by 3 bases and J by 6 bases. In germline, CDR1 is LNHDA, CDR2 SQIVND (reference sequence). This CDR3 is built from 14 residues. The CDR3 region is CASSIRQGGQPQHF. CDR3 sequence (DNA): TGTGCCAGTAGTATCAGACAGGGTGGTCAGCCCCAGCATTTT.

The chain links TRBV18 to TRBJ2-2; the D gene is possibly TRBD1 (6 bases). The CDR3 is 14 residues long. Germline values: CDR1 KGHSH, CDR2 LQKENI. The V end lost 6 bases, the J end lost 4 bases, and 12 bases lay between the germline ends. The CDR3 bases are TGTGCCAGCTCTCCGGACAGCCCCACCGGGGAGCTGTTTTTT. This encodes CASSPDSPTGELFF. Looking up the rest from reference TRBV18 and TRBJ2-2 gives the full variable domain: NAGVMQNPRHLVRRRGQEARLRCSPMKGHSHVYWYRQLPEEGLKFMVYLQKENIIDESGMPKERFSAEFPKEGPSILRIQQVVRGDSAAYFCASSPDSPTGELFFGEGSRLTVL.

The CDR3 is CASKQGMNTGELFF. CDR3 sequence (DNA): TGTGCCAGCAAACAGGGGATGAACACCGGGGAGCTGTTTTTT. This chain joins TRBV27 and TRBJ2-2, with 7 bases matching TRBD1. The CDR3 loop spans 14 amino acids. Losses at the gene ends were 7 bases for V and 1 base for J; bases not matched to a gene: 3. Germline CDR1 reads MNHEY; CDR2 reads SMNVEV (reference sequence).

The V gene is TRBV7-8, the J gene TRBJ2-1, with D hard to call. The CDR3 sequence is 13 residues long. The germline V and J ends were trimmed by 1 base and 5 bases, with 6 bases remaining between them. Germline CDR1 and CDR2: SGHVS and FQNEAQ. CDR3 nucleotide sequence: TGTGCCAGCAGCTTAGGTAGCAACAATGAGCAGTTCTTC. Translated: CASSLGSNNEQFF.

The chain has TRBV5-1 and TRBJ2-3; D is perhaps TRBD2 (8 bases). Germline V CDR1 and CDR2: SGHRS, YFSETQ. The CDR3 loop spans 15 amino acids. V lost 4 bases and J 2 bases, leaving 14 bases between the germline ends. CDR3 nucleotides: TGCGCCAGCAGCGCGGGGGGACAGATCACAGATACGCAGTATTTT. It codes for CASSAGGQITDTQYF.

V and J are TRBV10-3 and TRBJ2-3; 9 positions match TRBD2. This CDR3 is built from 16 residues. Losses at the gene ends were 0 bases for V and 4 bases for J; bases not matched to a gene: 5. CDR1 and CDR2 (germline): ENHRY, SYGVKD. CDR3 sequence reads: CAISESAGGYADTQYF. CDR3 nucleotides: TGTGCCATCAGTGAGTCTGCGGGGGGGTATGCAGATACGCAGTATTTT.

V and J are TRBV4-2 and TRBJ2-6; unclear D gene. V was pared by 2 bases and J by 4 bases, with 9 bases between. Looked up from germline, CDR1 is LGHNA and CDR2 is YNFKEQ. The CDR3 has 15 residues. The CDR3 nucleotides are TGTGCCAGCAGCCAAATGTCCTCCGGGGCCAACGTCCTGACTTTC. Protein product: CASSQMSSGANVLTF.

This clone was seen just once. The chain joins TRBV4-1 to TRBJ2-2; maybe TRBD2 (6 bases). This CDR3 contains 16 residues. The V gene's germline CDR1 is MGHRA and CDR2 YSYEKL. V was pared by 2 bases and J by 8 bases, with 18 bases between. The CDR3 DNA follows: TGCGCCAGCAGCCAACCCCCCGGGGGAGTTGTGGGGGAGCTGTTTTTT. Encoded protein: CASSQPPGGVVGELFF.

In its sample, this clone was seen once. The V and J genes are TRBV5-6 and TRBJ1-1, with TRBD1 matching 9 bases. CDR3 size: 18 residues. V shed 7 bases, J shed 4 bases, and the junction held 20 bases outside the gene matches. Germline V CDR1 and CDR2: SGHDT, YYEEEE. The CDR3 reads CASDVLGPPGQGVTEAFF. For the CDR3, the DNA is TGTGCCAGCGACGTGCTGGGGCCACCGGGACAGGGTGTCACTGAAGCTTTCTTT.

As regards this clone: At one boundary the junction diverges from the germline segment, which might be a read error. The chain has TRBV30 and TRBJ2-3; 12 nucleotides align to TRBD2. The V gene's germline CDR1 is GTSNPN and CDR2 SVGIG (reference sequence). This CDR3 contains 17 residues. The CDR3 sequence is CAWSPLAGGIFTNTQYF. CDR3 DNA sequence: TGTGCCTGGAGTCCCCTAGCGGGGGGGATTTTCACAAATACGCAGTATTTT.